The 14 T cell receptor beta chains reported below all come from one sample, sequenced in a study of blood T cell repertoires in COVID-19. The data were produced by immunoSEQ multiplex PCR, yet TCRdb's version contains in-frame clones alone and is incomplete. The top ten hold 7.2% of the sample, which has 300,000 to 400,000 clones, over 75% seen once. The specimen was peripheral blood. These receptors were collected from a human donor in a cohort sampled during active COVID-19.

The chain employs TRBV29-1 and TRBJ1-3; D is ambiguous. The CDR3 has 15 amino acids. V was trimmed by 4 bases and J by 0 bases, leaving 13 bases between them. The germline gives CDR1 SQVTM, CDR2 ANQGSEA. DNA for the CDR3: TGCAGCGTTGTATTACCACACATCTCTGGAAACACCATATATTTT. This sequence encodes CSVVLPHISGNTIYF.

This clone was seen only a few times. The CDR3 sequence: CASSPWTSGGSKTQYF. The CDR3 region has the DNA TGTGCCAGCAGCCCATGGACTAGCGGGGGTTCAAAGACCCAGTACTTC. The rearrangement joins TRBV9 to TRBJ2-5; 13 positions agree with TRBD2. Per germline, CDR1 SGDLS and CDR2 YYNGEE. V lost 4 bases, J lost 6 bases, and 9 bases stayed unmatched. The length of the CDR3 is 16 residues.

The gene calls are TRBV5-4 and TRBJ1-1; possible D gene TRBD1, 5 bases. Trimming took 4 bases from V and 3 from J, leaving 19 bases between them. This CDR3 has 16 residues. Germline-derived CDR1 and CDR2 are SGHNT and YYREEE (reference sequence). The CDR3 loop reads CASSPKGRGKDTEAFF. The CDR3, as DNA: TGTGCCAGCAGCCCGAAAGGCCGGGGGAAGGACACTGAAGCTTTCTTT.

The chain uses TRBV30 and TRBJ1-6, with TRBD1 matching over 10 bases. Germline CDR1 and CDR2: GTSNPN and SVGIG (reference sequence). Unmatched junction bases numbered 14, after V lost 7 bases and J lost 8 bases. This CDR3 spans 16 amino acids. CDR3 amino acids: CASGTGALIGDSPLHF. The CDR3 bases are TGTGCCTCCGGGACAGGGGCCCTCATAGGGGATTCACCCCTCCACTTT.

The chain links TRBV4-2 to TRBJ1-6; tentative D call: TRBD1 (6 bases). This CDR3 has 18 amino acids. V was clipped by 2 bases and J by 7 bases, with 21 bases between them. Per germline, CDR1 LGHNA and CDR2 YNFKEQ. DNA for the CDR3: TGTGCCAGCAGCCAACTCGGTTTTTCGGGACATCAGAATTCACCCCTCCACTTT. Protein product: CASSQLGFSGHQNSPLHF.

This chain connects TRBV5-1 to TRBJ2-1; TRBD1 is a possible D gene (6 bases). CDR3 size: 14 residues. Trimming pared 0 bases from V and 3 bases from J, leaving 7 bases between. CDR1 SGHRS and CDR2 YFSETQ come from the germline V gene. DNA of the CDR3: TGCGCCAGCAGCTTGGGGGACAACTACAATGAGCAGTTCTTC. The encoded protein is CASSLGDNYNEQFF.

V gene TRBV7-9 combines with J gene TRBJ1-3; D not certain. This CDR3 spans 14 amino acids. The germline V and J ends were trimmed by 5 bases and 0 bases, with 8 bases remaining between them. In germline, CDR1 is SEHNR, CDR2 FQNEAQ (reference sequence). This CDR3 is CASSPKSSGNTIYF. CDR3 nucleotide sequence: TGTGCCAGCAGCCCGAAGAGCTCTGGAAACACCATATATTTT.

This chain connects TRBV27 to TRBJ1-1; no clear D. Trimming removed 5 bases at V and 1 base at J, with 11 bases between. Per germline, CDR1 MNHEY and CDR2 SMNVEV (reference sequence). The CDR3 contains 14 residues. CDR3 sequence: CASSGQSRNTEAFF. The CDR3 DNA sequence: TGTGCCAGCAGTGGGCAGTCGAGGAACACTGAAGCTTTCTTT.

This sequence joins TRBV19 and TRBJ2-1, with 10 bases aligning to TRBD2. The CDR3 runs 13 residues. CDR1 and CDR2 from the germline V gene are LNHDA and SQIVND (reference sequence). V was pared by 7 bases and J by 6 bases, with 3 bases of the junction left unmatched. The CDR3 here is CASTSGGPNEQFF. In nucleotides, the CDR3 is TGTGCCAGTACTAGCGGGGGCCCCAATGAGCAGTTCTTC.

J is TRBJ1-5 and V is TRBV6-4, with 10 nucleotides matching TRBD1. V was clipped by 9 bases and J by 4 bases; unmatched bases: 3. CDR3 size: 13 residues. Germline V gene sequence: CDR1 MRHNA, CDR2 SNTAGT. The CDR3 nucleotides are TGTGCCAGAGACAGGGGGCTAAATCAGCCCCAGCATTTT. This translates into CARDRGLNQPQHF.

The CDR3 nucleotides are TGTGCCAGCAGCCCGGGACAGCTGAACACTGAAGCTTTCTTT. This encodes CASSPGQLNTEAFF. The chain is built from TRBV3-1 (or the pseudogene TRBV3-2) and TRBJ1-1; TRBD1 matches 7 bases. Germline-derived CDR1 and CDR2 are LGHDT and YNNKEL (reference sequence). This CDR3 has 14 amino acids. The ends lost 4 bases at V and 0 bases at J; junction bases unmatched: 2.

This clone came up once. The J gene is TRBJ2-7, the V gene TRBV10-3, with D possibly being TRBD1 (6 bases). CDR1 and CDR2 from the germline V gene are ENHRY and SYGVKD. The CDR3 contains 15 residues. V was cut by 6 bases and J by 3 bases, with 18 bases left in between. The CDR3 region is CAISDSGESVYEQYF. CDR3 DNA: TGTGCCATCAGCGATTCAGGGGAGTCCGTCTACGAGCAGTACTTC.

This sequence joins TRBV5-1 and TRBJ1-1; 9 bases fit TRBD1. Germline V gene sequence: CDR1 SGHRS, CDR2 YFSETQ. CDR3 length: 16 residues. The V gene end was trimmed by 0 bases and the J gene end by 6 bases; junction bases not matched to a gene: 9. In DNA form, the CDR3 reads TGCGCCAGCAGCTTGGTACAGGGGGCTTATGGCCCTGAAGCTTTCTTT. Amino acid sequence: CASSLVQGAYGPEAFF.

J is TRBJ1-5 and V is TRBV12-5; 10 bases line up with TRBD1. The CDR3 has 13 amino acids. CDR1 is LGHNT, CDR2 FRNRAP, per germline. The junction had 6 bases not matched to a gene; V was cut back by 7 bases and J by 9 bases. The CDR3 region has the DNA TGTGCTAGTGCCCGGGACAGGGGATGGCCCCAGCATTTT. Its translation is CASARDRGWPQHF.